Listed below are T cell receptor beta chains from one sample, sequenced in a study of read filtering for tumor transcriptome and immune sequencing. MiXCR was run by TCRdb on the reads, yielding one entry per CDR3 protein. The data contain around 40,000 distinct CDR3 sequences, roughly 13% of them singletons. Sequencing input: a population of CD138-negative cells sorted from bone marrow. These receptors all come from a donor at least 40 years old with multiple myeloma. CDR3s include the opening cysteine and the closing phenylalanine or tryptophan. The order of the fields is CDR3 protein, CDR3 DNA, D gene, J gene, V gene, clone size. The D gene is left open where the match is weak. The size field is filled for only some rows; it gives once, few, many or a size class.

CDR3aa: CAIGGTGGYEQYF
CDR3nt: TGTGCCATCGGGGGGACAGGGGGCTACGAGCAGTACTTC
d_gene: TRBD1
j_gene: TRBJ2-7
v_gene: TRBV10-3
abundance: many

CDR3aa: CASSPTGGNTGELFF
CDR3nt: TGTGCCAGCTCACCGACAGGGGGAAACACCGGGGAGCTGTTTTTT
d_gene: TRBD1
j_gene: TRBJ2-2
v_gene: TRBV18
abundance: few

CDR3aa: CCANGGRLEQYF
CDR3nt: TGCTGTGCTAACGGCGGGAGGCTCGAGCAGTACTTC
d_gene: TRBD2
j_gene: TRBJ2-7
v_gene: TRBV20-1
abundance: few

CDR3aa: CASSLARYRFARVPSYNEQFF
CDR3nt: TGTGCCAGCAGCTTAGCGAGATACCGGTTTGCCAGAGTGCCCTCCTACAATGAGCAGTTCTTC
d_gene: NA
j_gene: TRBJ2-1
v_gene: TRBV7-8
abundance: many

CDR3aa: CASSLSGTSGDTQYF
CDR3nt: TGTGCCAGCAGCTTATCCGGGACTAGCGGAGATACGCAGTATTTT
d_gene: TRBD2
j_gene: TRBJ2-3
v_gene: TRBV7-2
abundance: many

CDR3aa: CSASRLAGAVTDTQYF
CDR3nt: TGCAGTGCTAGCCGACTAGCGGGAGCGGTGACAGATACGCAGTATTTT
d_gene: TRBD2
j_gene: TRBJ2-3
v_gene: TRBV20-1
abundance: many

CDR3aa: CASGKGEYYGYTF
CDR3nt: TGTGCCAGCGGGAAGGGAGAATACTATGGCTACACCTTC
d_gene: NA
j_gene: TRBJ1-2
v_gene: TRBV2
abundance: few

CDR3aa: CASSIASGGDTGELFF
CDR3nt: TGTGCCAGTAGTATTGCGTCGGGAGGAGACACCGGGGAGCTGTTTTTT
d_gene: TRBD2
j_gene: TRBJ2-2
v_gene: TRBV19
abundance: many

CDR3aa: CATCKGLGIGTDTQYF
CDR3nt: TGTGCCACCTGCAAAGGTTTAGGCATCGGCACAGATACGCAGTATTTT
d_gene: NA
j_gene: TRBJ2-3
v_gene: TRBV6-2/TRBV6-3
abundance: NA

CDR3aa: CSARHSGRAPSDTQYF
CDR3nt: TGCAGTGCTCGCCATAGCGGGAGGGCCCCATCAGATACGCAGTATTTT
d_gene: TRBD2
j_gene: TRBJ2-3
v_gene: TRBV20-1
abundance: many

CDR3aa: CASSGAGTRPYF
CDR3nt: TGTGCCAGCAGTGGAGCAGGGACACGGCCGTACTTC
d_gene: NA
j_gene: TRBJ2-7
v_gene: TRBV6-5
abundance: many

CDR3aa: CASRERESSYNEQFF
CDR3nt: TGTGCCAGCAGAGAGCGGGAGAGCTCCTACAATGAGCAGTTCTTC
d_gene: TRBD2
j_gene: TRBJ2-1
v_gene: TRBV2
abundance: many

CDR3aa: CSVATRANTEAFF
CDR3nt: TGCAGCGTTGCAACTCGAGCGAACACTGAAGCTTTCTTT
d_gene: NA
j_gene: TRBJ1-1
v_gene: TRBV29-1
abundance: many

CDR3aa: CASSDWLLGNEQFF
CDR3nt: TGTGCCAGCAGTGACTGGCTCCTTGGGAATGAGCAGTTCTTC
d_gene: NA
j_gene: TRBJ2-1
v_gene: TRBV6-6
abundance: many

CDR3aa: CASSSGTSATGELFF
CDR3nt: TGTGCCAGCAGCTCCGGGACTAGTGCCACCGGGGAGCTGTTTTTT
d_gene: TRBD2
j_gene: TRBJ2-2
v_gene: TRBV11-2
abundance: many